Listed here are 10 T cell receptor beta chains from one sample, sequenced in a study of blood T cell repertoires in COVID-19. The assay was immunoSEQ multiplex PCR, and TCRdb's table has in-frame clones only and misses some. The sample holds 55,000 to 80,000 clones; around 87% are singletons and the top ten take 1%. Input material: peripheral blood. The source is an older man with acute or convalescent COVID-19.

The chain employs TRBV15 and TRBJ2-7, with D possibly matching TRBD1 (5 bases). The CDR3 covers 16 residues. Trimming cost V 0 bases and J 0 bases, with 12 bases left between them. Looked up from germline, CDR1 is LNHNV and CDR2 is YYDKDF (reference sequence). The CDR3 DNA follows: TGTGCCACCAGCAGAGATACAGGACATAGCTCCTACGAGCAGTACTTC. Translation: CATSRDTGHSSYEQYF.

This clone showed up just once. The chain joins TRBV11-2 to TRBJ2-7; a possible D gene is TRBD2 (5 bases). Germline V gene data show CDR1 as SGHAT and CDR2 as FQNNGV. The CDR3 is 16 residues long. V was cut by 2 bases and J by 0 bases, with 14 bases left in between. The CDR3 here is CASSLRGPQSSYEQYF. CDR3 in DNA: TGTGCCAGCAGCTTACGCGGGCCCCAGAGCTCCTACGAGCAGTACTTC.

The chain employs TRBV4-1 and TRBJ2-1; 11 bases map to TRBD2. The CDR3 totals 16 residues. Germline V CDR1 and CDR2: MGHRA, YSYEKL. After removal of 3 bases from V and 4 bases from J, the junction contained 5 bases not matched to a gene. The CDR3 bases are TGCGCCAGCAGCCAGGTACGGACTAGCGGGTACAATGAGCAGTTCTTC. Amino acids: CASSQVRTSGYNEQFF.

A single count supports this clone. The chain employs TRBV1 and TRBJ1-4; TRBD1 is the table's D call, not checked against the DNA. TRBV1 is assigned pseudogene status. This CDR3 has 17 amino acids. The CDR3 coding sequence is TGCACCAGCAGCCGAAGGCCCCTAGACAGTCTTTATGAAAAACTGTTTTTT. Amino acid sequence: CTSSRRPLDSLYEKLFF.

This clone showed up just a few times. The chain employs TRBV29-1 and TRBJ2-7; 10 bases map to TRBD1. J was trimmed by 4 bases and V by 6 bases; bases with no gene match: 9. The CDR3 has 14 amino acids. Germline CDR1 reads SQVTM; CDR2 reads ANQGSEA. The chain's CDR3 is CSVQPRDRGYEQYF. CDR3 nucleotide sequence: TGCAGCGTCCAGCCCCGGGACAGGGGTTACGAGCAGTACTTC.

The CDR3 sequence is CASSFQQGTEAFF. In nucleotides, the CDR3 is TGTGCCAGCAGCTTCCAACAGGGGACTGAAGCTTTCTTT. This chain uses TRBV11-2 with TRBJ1-1, with 7 bases fitting TRBD1. In germline, CDR1 is SGHAT, CDR2 FQNNGV. This CDR3 contains 13 residues. V dropped 3 bases and J dropped 5; count of bases not matched to a gene: 3.

This clone came up once. V gene TRBV12-3 or TRBV12-4 combines with J gene TRBJ1-1; D remains ambiguous. This CDR3 contains 12 residues. V was shortened by 3 bases and J by 7 bases, with 9 bases between the two germline ends. CDR3 nucleotides: TGTGCCAGCAGTTTCCCCCCTCTTGAAGCTTTCTTT. Translating gives CASSFPPLEAFF.

The V call is TRBV6-5, the J call TRBJ1-1; tentatively, D is TRBD1 (6 bases). The germline V gene encodes CDR1 MNHEY and CDR2 SVGAGI. Trimming cost V 8 bases and J 4 bases, with 14 bases left between them. The CDR3 has 13 amino acids. CDR3 DNA sequence: TGTGCCAGCGGATCGACAGGCGGCACTGAAGCTTTCTTT. It encodes CASGSTGGTEAFF.

The rearrangement uses TRBV9 and TRBJ2-1, with 7 bases lining up with TRBD2. Trimming took 3 bases from V and 10 from J; bases not matched to a gene: 19. CDR3 length: 17 residues. Germline CDR1 reads SGDLS; CDR2 reads YYNGEE. CDR3 nucleotides: TGTGCCAGCAGCGGACCCGTCCCGGGAGGTAATGCGGAAGAGCAGTTCTTC. As protein: CASSGPVPGGNAEEQFF.

The chain employs TRBV19 and TRBJ2-1, with D possibly matching TRBD2 (6 bases). V lost 4 bases, J lost 3 bases, and 19 bases lay in between. This CDR3 has 17 residues. CDR1 and CDR2 (germline): LNHDA, SQIVND (reference sequence). The CDR3 protein is CASSTKTSLRGYNEQFF. The CDR3 nucleotides are TGTGCCAGTAGTACCAAGACTAGTTTAAGAGGCTACAATGAGCAGTTCTTC.